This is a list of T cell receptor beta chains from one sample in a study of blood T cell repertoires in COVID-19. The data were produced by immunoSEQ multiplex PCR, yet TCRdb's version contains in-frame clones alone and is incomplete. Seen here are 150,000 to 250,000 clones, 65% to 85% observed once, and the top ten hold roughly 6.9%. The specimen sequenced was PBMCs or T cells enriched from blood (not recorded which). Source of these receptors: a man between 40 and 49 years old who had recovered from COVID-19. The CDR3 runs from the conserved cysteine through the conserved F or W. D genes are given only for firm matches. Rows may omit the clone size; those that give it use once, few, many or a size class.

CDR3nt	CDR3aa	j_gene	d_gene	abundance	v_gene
TGTGCCAGCTCACTTAAACTAGCGGGGGGATCAAGCTCCTACGAGCAGTACTTC	CASSLKLAGGSSSYEQYF	TRBJ2-7	TRBD2	NA	TRBV18
TGTGCGACCGCCGGCGGGACAGGGAATCAGCCCCAGCATTTT	CATAGGTGNQPQHF	TRBJ1-5	TRBD1	NA	TRBV30
TGTGCCAGCAGCGCGCCCGGGACAGGGTCCTATGGCTACACCTTC	CASSAPGTGSYGYTF	TRBJ1-2	TRBD1	NA	TRBV7-2
TGCGCCAGCAGCCAACCCATAACCCAGCGGGGGGTTCAGGAGACCCAGTACTTC	CASSQPITQRGVQETQYF	TRBJ2-5	TRBD2	NA	TRBV4-1
TGTGCCAGTAAAAAGGCGGGATCCGGGGCGAGTGAAGCTTTCTTT	CASKKAGSGASEAFF	TRBJ1-1	NA	NA	TRBV19
TGTGCCAGCAGCTTTGGGACAGGGGAAAGGGCCTATAATTCACCCCTCCACTTT	CASSFGTGERAYNSPLHF	TRBJ1-6	TRBD1	once	TRBV5-6
TGTGCCAGCAACGGAGGGGGCGATAGCTACACCTTC	CASNGGGDSYTF	TRBJ1-2	TRBD1	NA	TRBV28
TGTGCCAGTAGTCGGGGGAGGGGAGAGACCCAGTACTTC	CASSRGRGETQYF	TRBJ2-5	TRBD2	NA	TRBV19
TGCGCCAGCAGCCCCCGGACAGCCCTCTCTGGAAACACCATATATTTT	CASSPRTALSGNTIYF	TRBJ1-3	NA	NA	TRBV4-1
TGCAGCGTTGCATCGGGATTTGGTTCAGATACGCAGTATTTT	CSVASGFGSDTQYF	TRBJ2-3	NA	NA	TRBV29-1
TGTGCCAGCAGTGACTCGGCGGGAGGACAAGATACGCAGTATTTT	CASSDSAGGQDTQYF	TRBJ2-3	TRBD2	NA	TRBV6-4
TGTGCCTGGAGTCCAGGGGGAAATGAGCAGTTCTTC	CAWSPGGNEQFF	TRBJ2-1	TRBD1	NA	TRBV30
TGCGCCAGCAGCCATATAACCGGGACAGCGGGCCAGCCCCAGCATTTT	CASSHITGTAGQPQHF	TRBJ1-5	TRBD1	NA	TRBV4-1
TGTGCTAGCAGCCAAGACAGGAACACTGAAGCTTTCTTT	CASSQDRNTEAFF	TRBJ1-1	NA	NA	TRBV7-7
TGTGCCACCAGCAGAGAACCGTCAGGGGGGCAGCCCCAGCATTTT	CATSREPSGGQPQHF	TRBJ1-5	TRBD1	once	TRBV15
TGTGCCAGCAGCCAAGATCCTAACAGATACTCAAACACTGAAGCTTTCTTT	CASSQDPNRYSNTEAFF	TRBJ1-1	NA	NA	TRBV3-1/TRBV3-2
TGCGCCAGCAGCGAACAGGGGGCTCGCACTGAAGCTTTCTTT	CASSEQGARTEAFF	TRBJ1-1	TRBD1	NA	TRBV10-2
TGTGCCAGCAGCTTCGGGTTAGGGGGTGAAGCTTTCTTT	CASSFGLGGEAFF	TRBJ1-1	NA	NA	TRBV7-3
TGTGCCAGCAGCCCTTTTGGGCGGGGGGGCTACGAGCAGTACTTC	CASSPFGRGGYEQYF	TRBJ2-7	TRBD2	NA	TRBV3-1/TRBV3-2
TGTGCCAGCAGATCCCAGGGCCTCACTGAAGCTTTCTTT	CASRSQGLTEAFF	TRBJ1-1	NA	NA	TRBV25-1
TGTGCCAGCAGCCCCGGGACAGGGGGAACCGGGGAGCTGTTTTTT	CASSPGTGGTGELFF	TRBJ2-2	TRBD1	NA	TRBV7-3
TGTGCCAGCAGTGAACGCCCCGGGACAGGCTATGGCTACACCTTC	CASSERPGTGYGYTF	TRBJ1-2	TRBD1	NA	TRBV6-1
TGTGCCAGCAGCCGAGACAGTTATGGCTACACCTTC	CASSRDSYGYTF	TRBJ1-2	NA	NA	TRBV7-2
TGTGCCAGCAGCCAAGACTATGGGGGAGGTCAGCCCCAGCATTTT	CASSQDYGGGQPQHF	TRBJ1-5	NA	NA	TRBV3-1/TRBV3-2
TGTGCCAGCAGCAAAGGGGTATATGAGACCCAGTACTTC	CASSKGVYETQYF	TRBJ2-5	NA	NA	TRBV6-5
TGTGCCACCAGCAGAGGGAGGGACAGGGGATCCGGGGCCAACGTCCTGACTTTC	CATSRGRDRGSGANVLTF	TRBJ2-6	TRBD1	NA	TRBV15
TGTGCCAGCATCGGTGCCCTAGTGGGAAACACCATATATTTT	CASIGALVGNTIYF	TRBJ1-3	NA	NA	TRBV7-2
TGCGCCAGCAGCTTGTTGGGACAGCAAGATAATTCACCCCTCCACTTT	CASSLLGQQDNSPLHF	TRBJ1-6	TRBD1	NA	TRBV5-1
TGTGCCAGCAGTTACTCCTCGGGGAGCTCCTACAATGAGCAGTTCTTC	CASSYSSGSSYNEQFF	TRBJ2-1	NA	NA	TRBV6-2/TRBV6-3
TGCGCCAGCAGCTTGGAAACAGGGGGCTACGAGCAGTACTTC	CASSLETGGYEQYF	TRBJ2-7	TRBD1	NA	TRBV5-1